This T cell receptor beta chain is from a study of T cells in localized non-small cell lung cancer. Germline-derived CDR1 and CDR2 are SGDLS and YYNGEE. The V end lost 7 bases, the J end lost 2 bases, and 10 bases lay between the germline ends. This CDR3 contains 12 residues. Assay: immunoSEQ multiplex PCR; the TCRdb copy retains only in-frame clones and omits some. The data show around 2,700 clones, with 20% to 25% seen just once and approximately 16% held by the top ten. The sequencing used lung tumor tissue, collected before any cancer treatment. This chain connects TRBV9 to TRBJ2-7, with D possibly matching TRBD2 (5 bases). The receptor was derived from an older male donor with stage I lung adenocarcinoma. As DNA, the CDR3 is TGTGCCAGCGCCCCGGAGGCCTACGAGCAGTACTTC. It translates to CASAPEAYEQYF. Complete variable domain (other parts from reference TRBV9 and TRBJ2-7): DSGVTQTPKHLITATGQRVTLRCSPRSGDLSVYWYQQSLDQGLQFLIQYYNGEERAKGNILERFSAQQFPDLHSELNLSSLELGDSALYFCASAPEAYEQYFGPGTRLTVT.